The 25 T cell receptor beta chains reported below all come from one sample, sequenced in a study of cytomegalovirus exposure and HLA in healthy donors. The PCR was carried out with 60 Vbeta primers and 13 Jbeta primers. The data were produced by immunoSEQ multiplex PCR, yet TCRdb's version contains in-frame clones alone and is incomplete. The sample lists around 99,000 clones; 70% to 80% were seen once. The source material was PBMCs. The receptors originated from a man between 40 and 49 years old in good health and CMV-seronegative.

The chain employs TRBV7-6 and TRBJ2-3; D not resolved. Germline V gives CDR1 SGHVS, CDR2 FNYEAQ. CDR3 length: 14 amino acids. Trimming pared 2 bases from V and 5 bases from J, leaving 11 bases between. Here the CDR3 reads CASSLTQAGDTQYF. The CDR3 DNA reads TGTGCCAGCAGCTTAACCCAAGCCGGAGATACGCAGTATTTT.

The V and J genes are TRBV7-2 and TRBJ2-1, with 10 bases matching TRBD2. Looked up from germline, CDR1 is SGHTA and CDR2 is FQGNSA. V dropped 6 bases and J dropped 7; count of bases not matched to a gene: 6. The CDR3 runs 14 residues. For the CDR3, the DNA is TGTGCCAGCAGAGTGGGACTAGCGAGTAATGAGCAGTTCTTC. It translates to CASRVGLASNEQFF.

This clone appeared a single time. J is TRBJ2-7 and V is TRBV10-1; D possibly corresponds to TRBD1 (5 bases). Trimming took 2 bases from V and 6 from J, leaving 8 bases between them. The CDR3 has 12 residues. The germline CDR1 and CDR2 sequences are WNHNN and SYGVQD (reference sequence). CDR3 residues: CASSEQGTEQYF. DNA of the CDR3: TGCGCCAGCAGTGAGCAGGGCACCGAGCAGTACTTC.

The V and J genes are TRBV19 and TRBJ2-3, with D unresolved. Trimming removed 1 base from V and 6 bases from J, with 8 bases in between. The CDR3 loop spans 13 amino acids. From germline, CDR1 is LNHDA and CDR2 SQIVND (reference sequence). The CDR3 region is CASSIAGSDTQYF. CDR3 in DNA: TGTGCCAGTAGTATAGCCGGGTCCGATACGCAGTATTTT.

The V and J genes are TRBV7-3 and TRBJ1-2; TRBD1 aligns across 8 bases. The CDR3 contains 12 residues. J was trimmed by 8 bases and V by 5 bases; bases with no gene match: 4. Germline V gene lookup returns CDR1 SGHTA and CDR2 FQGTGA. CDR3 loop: CASSPGTGGYTF. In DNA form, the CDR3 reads TGTGCCAGCAGCCCCGGGACAGGCGGCTACACCTTC.

The CDR3 sequence is CASSLGRGETEAFF. The CDR3 DNA reads TGTGCCAGCAGCTTAGGCAGGGGTGAGACTGAAGCTTTCTTT. V usage is TRBV11-1 and J usage is TRBJ1-1; D perhaps matches TRBD1 (6 bases). V was trimmed by 1 base and J by 5 bases, leaving 11 bases between them. CDR3 length: 14 amino acids. Germline V gene data show CDR1 as SGHAT and CDR2 as FQDESV (reference sequence).

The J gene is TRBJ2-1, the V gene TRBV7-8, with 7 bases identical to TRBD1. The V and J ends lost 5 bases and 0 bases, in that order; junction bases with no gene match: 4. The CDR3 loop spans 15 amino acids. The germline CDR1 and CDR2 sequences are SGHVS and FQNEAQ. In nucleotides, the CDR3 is TGTGCCAGCAGCACCCGACAGGGCTCCTACAATGAGCAGTTCTTC. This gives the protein CASSTRQGSYNEQFF.

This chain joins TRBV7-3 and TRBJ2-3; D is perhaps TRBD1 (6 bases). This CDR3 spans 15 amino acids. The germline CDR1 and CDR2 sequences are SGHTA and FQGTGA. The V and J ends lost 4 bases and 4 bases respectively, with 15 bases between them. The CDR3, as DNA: TGTGCCAGCAGCTCCACCCTGGGGGCCCCAGATACGCAGTATTTT. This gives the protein CASSSTLGAPDTQYF.

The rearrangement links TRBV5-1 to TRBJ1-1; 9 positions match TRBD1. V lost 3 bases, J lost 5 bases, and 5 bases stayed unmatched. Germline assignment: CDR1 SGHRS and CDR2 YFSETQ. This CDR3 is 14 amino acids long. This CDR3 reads CASSWGQGGTEAFF. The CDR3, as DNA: TGCGCCAGCAGCTGGGGACAGGGTGGGACTGAAGCTTTCTTT.

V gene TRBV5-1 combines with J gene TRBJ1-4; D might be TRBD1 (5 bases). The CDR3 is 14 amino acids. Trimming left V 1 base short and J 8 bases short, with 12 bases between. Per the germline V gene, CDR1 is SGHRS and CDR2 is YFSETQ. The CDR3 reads CASSLWQGGEKLFF. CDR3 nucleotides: TGCGCCAGCAGCTTGTGGCAGGGTGGAGAAAAACTGTTTTTT.

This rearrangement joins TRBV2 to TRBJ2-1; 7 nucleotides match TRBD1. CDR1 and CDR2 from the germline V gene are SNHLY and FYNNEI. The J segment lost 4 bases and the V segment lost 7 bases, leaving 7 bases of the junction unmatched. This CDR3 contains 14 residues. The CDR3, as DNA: TGTGCCAGCAACTCGGACAGGTTGTACAATGAGCAGTTCTTC. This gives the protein CASNSDRLYNEQFF. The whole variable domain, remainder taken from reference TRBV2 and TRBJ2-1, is EPEVTQTPSHQVTQMGQEVILRCVPISNHLYFYWYRQILGQKVEFLVSFYNNEISEKSEIFDDQFSVERPDGSNFTLKIRSTKLEDSAMYFCASNSDRLYNEQFFGPGTRLTVL.

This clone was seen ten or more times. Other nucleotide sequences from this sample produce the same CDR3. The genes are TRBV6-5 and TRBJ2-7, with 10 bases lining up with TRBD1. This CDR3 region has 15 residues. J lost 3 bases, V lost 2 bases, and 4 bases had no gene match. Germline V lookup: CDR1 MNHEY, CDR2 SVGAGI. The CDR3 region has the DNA TGTGCCAGCAGTTACAGGGACAGGGGACACTACGAGCAGTACTTC. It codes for CASSYRDRGHYEQYF.

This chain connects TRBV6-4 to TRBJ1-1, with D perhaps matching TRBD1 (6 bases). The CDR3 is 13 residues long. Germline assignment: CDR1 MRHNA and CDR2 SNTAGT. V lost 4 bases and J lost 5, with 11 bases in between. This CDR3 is CASSGLRGTEAFF. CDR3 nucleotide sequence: TGTGCCAGCAGTGGGCTGAGGGGGACTGAAGCTTTCTTT.

This CDR3 is CASSPQLLYGYTF. The CDR3 region has the DNA TGTGCCAGCAGTCCACAGCTCCTCTATGGCTACACCTTC. The chain couples TRBV28 to TRBJ1-2, with D unresolved. Germline CDR1 and CDR2: MDHEN and SYDVKM. V lost 5 bases to trimming and J lost 4 bases, with 11 bases between them. There are 13 residues in the CDR3.

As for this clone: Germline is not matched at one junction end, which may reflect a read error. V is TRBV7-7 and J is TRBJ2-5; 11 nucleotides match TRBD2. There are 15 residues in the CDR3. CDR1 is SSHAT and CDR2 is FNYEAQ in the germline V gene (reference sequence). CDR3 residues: CASSIGTSGKETQYF. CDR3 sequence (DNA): TGTGCTAGCAGCATTGGGACTAGCGGTAAAGAGACCCAGTACTTC.

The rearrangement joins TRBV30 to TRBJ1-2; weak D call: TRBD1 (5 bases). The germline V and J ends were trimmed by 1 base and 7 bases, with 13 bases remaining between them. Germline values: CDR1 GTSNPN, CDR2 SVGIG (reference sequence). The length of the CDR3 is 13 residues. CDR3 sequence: CAWSAALGGGYTF. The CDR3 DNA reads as TGTGCCTGGAGTGCGGCCCTCGGGGGTGGCTACACCTTC.

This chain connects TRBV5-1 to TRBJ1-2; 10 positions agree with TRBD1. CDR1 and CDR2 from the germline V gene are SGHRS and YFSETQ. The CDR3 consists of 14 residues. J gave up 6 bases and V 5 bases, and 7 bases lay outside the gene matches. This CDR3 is CASRGGQGLNGYTF. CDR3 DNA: TGCGCCAGCAGAGGGGGACAGGGGTTAAATGGCTACACCTTC.

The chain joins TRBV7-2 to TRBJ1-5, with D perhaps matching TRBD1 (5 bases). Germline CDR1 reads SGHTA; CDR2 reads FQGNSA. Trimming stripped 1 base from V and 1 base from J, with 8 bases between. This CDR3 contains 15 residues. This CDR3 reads CASSLGGGSNQPQHF. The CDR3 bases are TGTGCCAGCAGCTTAGGGGGGGGGAGCAATCAGCCCCAGCATTTT.

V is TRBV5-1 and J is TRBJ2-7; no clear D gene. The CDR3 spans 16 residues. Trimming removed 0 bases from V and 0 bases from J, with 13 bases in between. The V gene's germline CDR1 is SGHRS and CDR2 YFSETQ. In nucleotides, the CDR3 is TGCGCCAGCAGCTTGGCGTTGTTGGCAACCTCCTACGAGCAGTACTTC. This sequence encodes CASSLALLATSYEQYF. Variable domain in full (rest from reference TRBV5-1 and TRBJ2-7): KAGVTQTPRYLIKTRGQQVTLSCSPISGHRSVSWYQQTPGQGLQFLFEYFSETQRNKGNFPGRFSGRQFSNSRSEMNVSTLELGDSALYLCASSLALLATSYEQYFGPGTRLTVT.

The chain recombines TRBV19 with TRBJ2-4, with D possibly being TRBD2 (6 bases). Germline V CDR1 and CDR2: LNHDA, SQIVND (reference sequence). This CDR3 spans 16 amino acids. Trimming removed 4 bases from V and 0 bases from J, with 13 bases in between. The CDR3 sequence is CASSRDGGLAKNIQYF. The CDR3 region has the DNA TGTGCCAGTAGTAGGGATGGGGGGTTAGCCAAAAACATTCAGTACTTC.

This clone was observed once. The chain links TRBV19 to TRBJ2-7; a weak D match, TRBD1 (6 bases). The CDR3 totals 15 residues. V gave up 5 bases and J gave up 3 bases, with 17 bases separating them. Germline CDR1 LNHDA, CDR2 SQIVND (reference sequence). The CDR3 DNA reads TGTGCCAGTAGTGGTGATGGGGGCGGATTCTACGAGCAGTACTTC. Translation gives CASSGDGGGFYEQYF.

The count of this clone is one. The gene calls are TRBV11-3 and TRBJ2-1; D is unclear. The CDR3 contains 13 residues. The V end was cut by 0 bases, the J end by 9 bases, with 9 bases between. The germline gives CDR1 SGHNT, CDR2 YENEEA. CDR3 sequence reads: CASSLDEVTEQFF. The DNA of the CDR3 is TGTGCCAGCAGCTTAGATGAGGTCACTGAGCAGTTCTTC.

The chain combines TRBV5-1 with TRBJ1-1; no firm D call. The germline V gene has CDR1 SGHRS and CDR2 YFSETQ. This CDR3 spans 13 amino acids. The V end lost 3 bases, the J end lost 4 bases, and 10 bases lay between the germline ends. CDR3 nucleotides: TGCGCCAGCAGCTGGACTAGGAGCACTGAAGCTTTCTTT. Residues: CASSWTRSTEAFF.

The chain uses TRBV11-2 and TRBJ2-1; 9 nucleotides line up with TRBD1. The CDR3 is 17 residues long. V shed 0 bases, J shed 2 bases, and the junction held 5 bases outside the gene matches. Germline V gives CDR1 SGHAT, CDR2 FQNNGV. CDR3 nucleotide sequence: TGTGCCAGCAGCTTAGAGTGGAGACAGGGGGCCTACAATGAGCAGTTCTTC. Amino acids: CASSLEWRQGAYNEQFF.

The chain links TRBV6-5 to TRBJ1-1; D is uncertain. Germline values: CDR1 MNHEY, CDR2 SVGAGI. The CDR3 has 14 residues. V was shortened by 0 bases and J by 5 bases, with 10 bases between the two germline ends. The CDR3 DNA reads TGTGCCAGCAGTTACTCGAGGCTGAGGACTGAAGCTTTCTTT. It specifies CASSYSRLRTEAFF.